This entry features one T cell receptor (beta chain) sequence. Its antigen remains unidentified. The data stem from a study of T cell responses to AZD1222 COVID-19 vaccine. In germline, CDR1 is SGDLS, CDR2 YYNGEE. The length of the CDR3 is 16 residues. Germline trimming cut 3 bases from V and 4 bases from J; bases unmatched to any gene: 10. The repertoire was sequenced with immunoSEQ multiplex PCR; TCRdb's copy has only in-frame clones and lacks some. This sample yields about 150,000 clones, of which roughly nine tenths are seen a single time; 6.9% belongs to the top ten. Broader study findings: The reported proportion of spike-specific TCRs targeting unmutated variant regions was nearly half. Clonal diversity may have been underestimated in mostly white British donors. With dominance at 160-218 and 743-854, vaccine-associated CD4 TCRs spanned spike. Recipients of AZD1222 seropositive at baseline numbered only 6 or 7.

The sequence was obtained from an adult who had recovered from COVID-19. The rearrangement uses TRBV9 and TRBJ2-5, with 9 positions matching TRBD2. The sample here was peripheral blood, taken after recovery from COVID-19. CDR3: CASSALIAGAGETQYF. In DNA form, the CDR3 reads TGTGCCAGCAGCGCTCTCATAGCGGGGGCGGGAGAGACCCAGTACTTC.